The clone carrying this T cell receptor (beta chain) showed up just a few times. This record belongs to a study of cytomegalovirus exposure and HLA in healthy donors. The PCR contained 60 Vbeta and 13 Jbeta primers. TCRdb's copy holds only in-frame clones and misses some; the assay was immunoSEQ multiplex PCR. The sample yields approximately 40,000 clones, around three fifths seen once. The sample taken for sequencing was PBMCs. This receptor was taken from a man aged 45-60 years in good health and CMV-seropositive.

This CDR3 is CVTLGQLYEQYF. Written as DNA, the CDR3 is TGTGTCACACTGGGACAGTTGTACGAGCAGTACTTC. The rearrangement links TRBV6-5 to TRBJ2-7; 7 nucleotides match TRBD1. CDR1 MNHEY and CDR2 SVGAGI come from the germline V gene. The length of the CDR3 is 12 residues.